These T cell receptor beta chains were read from a single sample in a study of post-analysis software for immune sequencing data. TCRdb used MiXCR to reprocess the PCR reads, holding one entry per CDR3 protein. The sample has roughly 800,000 distinct CDR3 sequences, roughly 27% seen once; the top ten hold roughly 0.53%. The sequenced material came from blood. These receptors came from a girl aged 5-17 years with multiple sclerosis. Both conserved end residues are part of each CDR3. A D gene is named only where the DNA matches it firmly. Rows give clone size only sometimes, using once, few, many, or a class for an expanded clone.

j_call v_call d_call clone_size cdr3_aa cdr3_nt
TRBJ2-1 TRBV6-6 . once CASSAGTLQFF TGTGCCAGCAGTGCCGGCACCCTGCAGTTCTTC
TRBJ2-1 TRBV5-1 TRBD2 . CASSTSGTSYNGQFF TGCGCCAGCAGCACTAGCGGGACCTCATACAATGGGCAGTTCTTC
TRBJ2-1 TRBV4-3 . . CASSQVHLGSYEQFF TGCGCCAGCAGCCAAGTACATCTCGGATCCTACGAGCAGTTCTTC
TRBJ2-7 TRBV20-1 TRBD1 . CSAPRTGLPYEQYF TGCAGTGCCCCGAGGACAGGCCTGCCCTACGAGCAGTACTTC
TRBJ2-3 TRBV7-2 TRBD2 . CASSSGLAERGTQYF TGTGCCAGCAGCTCGGGACTAGCGGAGCGAGGTACGCAGTATTTT
TRBJ2-7 TRBV4-1 . . CASSQEGVSEQYF TGCGCCAGCAGCCAGGAGGGAGTCTCCGAGCAGTACTTC
TRBJ1-1 TRBV27 . . CASSARGDEAFF TGTGCCAGCAGTGCCCGCGGTGATGAAGCTTTCTTT
TRBJ2-5 TRBV7-7 . . CASSLDNVGGETQYF TGTGCTAGCAGCTTAGACAACGTAGGAGGAGAGACCCAGTACTTC
TRBJ2-7 TRBV5-6 . . CASSKGTLLYNEQYF TGTGCCAGCAGTAAAGGGACATTACTCTACAATGAGCAGTACTTC
TRBJ2-7 TRBV6-5 . . CASSPGPQPAYEQYF TGTGCCAGCAGCCCGGGACCCCAACCGGCCTACGAGCAGTACTTC
TRBJ1-1 TRBV7-9 . many CASSISEAEAFF TGTGCCAGCAGCATATCGGAGGCTGAAGCTTTCTTT
TRBJ2-7 TRBV7-3 TRBD1 . CASSLGARGTYEQYF TGTGCCAGCAGCTTAGGGGCCAGGGGGACCTACGAGCAGTACTTC
TRBJ2-3 TRBV29-1 . . CSAVPGGSDTQYF TGCAGCGCCGTACCAGGGGGGTCGGATACGCAGTATTTT
TRBJ1-5 TRBV20-1 TRBD1 few CSAWGDRGLSRGYSNQPQHF TGCAGTGCTTGGGGCGACAGGGGGCTTTCTAGGGGATATAGCAATCAGCCCCAGCATTTT
TRBJ2-7 TRBV21-1 . . CASSKLVSGGPSYEQYF TGTGCCAGCAGCAAATTAGTGAGCGGGGGGCCATCCTACGAGCAGTACTTC
TRBJ2-7 TRBV12-3/TRBV12-4 TRBD1 . CASSLLVGQGDEQYF TGTGCCAGCAGTTTGTTGGTCGGACAGGGGGACGAGCAGTACTTC
TRBJ2-1 TRBV9 TRBD2 few CASSPRTSGRSEQFF TGTGCCAGCAGCCCGCGGACTAGCGGGAGATCTGAGCAGTTCTTC
TRBJ2-7 TRBV20-1 TRBD1 . CSARKDRGRTYEQYF TGCAGTGCTAGAAAAGACAGGGGGAGGACCTACGAGCAGTACTTC
TRBJ1-5 TRBV20-1 . . CSARASGVLPQHF TGCAGTGCTAGAGCCTCAGGGGTACTGCCCCAGCATTTT
TRBJ2-5 TRBV7-2 TRBD2 . CDSSPRNRGSMETQYF TGCGACAGCAGCCCCAGGAATCGCGGGAGTATGGAGACCCAGTACTTC
TRBJ2-1 TRBV7-9 TRBD2 few CAGSDRLAGEGGNEQFF TGTGCCGGCAGCGACAGACTAGCGGGAGAGGGGGGCAATGAGCAGTTCTTC
TRBJ2-4 TRBV20-1 . few CSARGRTKNIQYF TGCAGTGCTAGAGGGAGGACCAAAAACATTCAGTACTTC
TRBJ2-2 TRBV20-1 . . CSARDRYRANTGELFF TGCAGTGCTAGAGATAGATATCGGGCGAACACCGGGGAGCTGTTTTTT
TRBJ2-7 TRBV20-1 . . CSGAGDHEQYF TGCAGTGGGGCAGGGGACCACGAGCAGTACTTC
TRBJ2-5 TRBV7-2 . . CASSLDAGFYEQDF TGTGCCAGCAGCTTAGACGCAGGGTTTTACGAGCAGGACTTC
TRBJ1-2 TRBV5-1 TRBD1 few CASSWGQHYGYTF TGCGCCAGCAGCTGGGGACAGCACTATGGCTACACCTTC
TRBJ1-2 TRBV2 . once CVSVIGIDYGYTF TGTGTCAGTGTGATTGGTATCGACTATGGCTACACCTTC
TRBJ2-7 TRBV29-1 . . CSVELMGHRSYEQYF TGCAGCGTTGAGCTCATGGGACACCGTTCCTACGAGCAGTACTTC
TRBJ1-1 TRBV28 . . CASSPHVGLRTEAFF TGTGCCAGCAGCCCCCACGTGGGTTTGAGGACTGAAGCTTTCTTT
TRBJ2-7 TRBV7-2 . . CASSPGLYLAARYF TGTGCCAGCAGTCCGGGACTGTACCTGGCGGCGCGGTACTTC
TRBJ2-1 TRBV7-9 . . CASTGLAFPYNEQFF TGTGCCAGTACAGGGCTAGCGTTCCCCTACAATGAGCAGTTCTTC
TRBJ2-7 TRBV6-6 . once CASSYLRLIPYEQYF TGTGCCAGCAGTTACTTGCGACTTATACCTTACGAGCAGTACTTC
TRBJ2-3 TRBV6-5 . . CASSYDGDMQYF TGTGCCAGCAGTTACGACGGAGATATGCAGTATTTT
TRBJ2-1 TRBV4-2 TRBD1 . CASSHPRDRAYNEQFF TGTGCCAGCAGCCATCCCCGGGACAGGGCCTACAATGAGCAGTTCTTC
TRBJ2-3 TRBV7-2 TRBD2 . CASSLPGGPSTDTQYF TGTGCCAGCAGCTTACCGGGGGGTCCAAGCACAGATACGCAGTATTTT
TRBJ1-6 TRBV15 . few CATSRAGVGRSPLHF TGTGCCACCAGCAGAGCCGGGGTAGGACGGTCACCCCTCCACTTT
TRBJ2-3 TRBV5-1 . . CASSSEGGVSWAADTQYF TGCGCCAGCAGCTCCGAGGGCGGGGTGTCATGGGCCGCAGATACGCAGTATTTT
TRBJ2-1 TRBV28 TRBD2 . CASSLFLAGANEQFF TGTGCCAGCAGTTTATTTCTAGCGGGAGCCAATGAGCAGTTCTTC
TRBJ2-7 TRBV20-1 . . CSAQAPTYEQYF TGCAGTGCCCAAGCGCCAACCTACGAGCAGTACTTC
TRBJ2-5 TRBV4-1 TRBD2 . CASSRRLAGGPGETRYF TGCGCCAGCAGCCGCCGACTAGCGGGGGGGCCGGGAGAGACCCGGTACTTC
TRBJ2-1 TRBV29-1 TRBD2 many CSVEVPAGELFDEQFF TGCAGCGTTGAAGTTCCCGCGGGAGAGTTATTCGATGAGCAGTTCTTC
TRBJ2-1 TRBV2 TRBD2 . CASRPGLAGAKEQFF TGTGCCAGCAGGCCGGGACTAGCGGGAGCTAAAGAGCAGTTCTTC
TRBJ2-3 TRBV29-1 TRBD1 . CSVVFGRGPTDTQYF TGCAGCGTTGTTTTTGGCAGGGGGCCCACAGATACGCAGTATTTT
TRBJ1-1 TRBV3-1 TRBD1 . CASSLRDRGLGAFF TGTGCCAGCAGCCTCCGGGACAGGGGGTTAGGAGCTTTCTTT
TRBJ2-1 TRBV5-1 TRBD1 many CASSLVGTGYNEQFF TGCGCCAGCAGCTTGGTCGGGACAGGGTACAATGAGCAGTTCTTC
TRBJ2-7 TRBV4-3 . few CASSLGIDTPYEQYF TGCGCCAGCAGCCTTGGAATCGACACCCCCTACGAGCAGTACTTC